This T cell receptor (beta chain) originates from a study of blood T cell repertoires in COVID-19. Study as a whole: PBMCs, B-cell-depleted T cells, or T cells provided the cDNA or gDNA that made up the material.

The table came from immunoSEQ multiplex PCR; TCRdb's copy has only in-frame clones and leaves some out. The sample lists 350,000 to 450,000 clones, approximately 88% occurring once. Trimming stripped 1 base from V and 10 bases from J, with 13 bases between. Germline CDR1 is GTSNPN and CDR2 is SVGIG (reference sequence). The CDR3 covers 13 residues. The sample was peripheral blood. The clonotype comes from a man aged 40-49 years with acute or convalescent COVID-19. The chain uses TRBV30 and TRBJ1-4, with D perhaps TRBD1 (6 bases). Here the CDR3 DNA reads TGTGCCTGGAGTGGGTGGAAAGGGGGAAAACTGTTTTTT. It is translated as CAWSGWKGGKLFF.